These 31 T cell receptor beta chains originate from one sample sequenced in a study of Graves' ophthalmopathy and Graves' hyperthyroidism. Amplifying from RNA transcripts, the study obtained TCR beta CDR3 regions. In the first round, RT-PCR was carried out with HTBI primers, and a multiplex PCR formed the second round. TCRdb used MiXCR to reprocess the multiplex PCR reads, holding one entry per CDR3 protein. The sample has about 550,000 distinct CDR3 sequences, about 40% seen once. Sequences were obtained from peripheral blood or thyroid tissue (not recorded which). The source is an adult man with Graves' hyperthyroidism.

The J gene is TRBJ1-5, the V gene TRBV29-1; tentatively, D is TRBD1 (6 bases). CDR1 is SQVTM and CDR2 is ANQGSEA in the germline V gene. CDR3 length equals 12 residues. The V end lost 4 bases, the J end lost 7 bases, and 11 bases lay between the germline ends. CDR3 in amino acids: CSVAGQHQPQHF. The CDR3, as DNA: TGCAGCGTTGCCGGACAGCACCAGCCCCAGCATTTT.

There are many counts of this clonotype. The chain combines TRBV20-1 with TRBJ1-1; 7 bases fit TRBD1. V gave up 2 bases and J gave up 11 bases; unmatched junction bases: 11. This CDR3 has 13 residues. Germline loops: CDR1 DFQATT, CDR2 SNEGSKA (reference sequence). The CDR3 here is CSARPPQQGWAFF. As DNA, the CDR3 is TGCAGTGCTAGACCCCCCCAACAGGGGTGGGCTTTCTTT.

In this sample, this clonotype turned up once. The V gene is TRBV10-3, the J gene TRBJ1-5; D gene unclear. Trimming took 0 bases from V and 4 from J, leaving 10 bases between them. Germline CDR1 is ENHRY and CDR2 is SYGVKD. There are 15 residues in the CDR3. CDR3 sequence: CAISESTMVNQPQHF. The CDR3 DNA reads TGTGCCATCAGTGAGTCGACTATGGTTAATCAGCCCCAGCATTTT.

Concerning this clonotype: Mismatch with germline at one junction end may stem from a read error. The gene calls are TRBV7-9 and TRBJ1-2; TRBD1 might be the D (6 bases). The CDR3 totals 14 residues. In germline, CDR1 is SEHNR, CDR2 FQNEAQ (reference sequence). CDR3 sequence reads: CASSLVAGALSLDF. The CDR3 DNA reads as TGTGCCAGCAGCTTAGTAGCAGGGGCTCTATCGTTGGACTTC.

The chain employs TRBV20-1 and TRBJ2-7, with D possibly being TRBD1 (6 bases). V gave up 5 bases and J gave up 5 bases, with 10 bases separating them. Germline V CDR1 and CDR2: DFQATT, SNEGSKA (reference sequence). The CDR3 is made up of 11 amino acids. CDR3 protein: CSAPGHHEQYF. The CDR3 bases are TGCAGTGCTCCGGGACACCACGAGCAGTACTTC.

This clonotype was seen more than once but under ten times. The chain is built from TRBV19 and TRBJ2-7, with D hard to call. This CDR3 comprises 15 residues. Per germline, CDR1 LNHDA and CDR2 SQIVND (reference sequence). V gave up 5 bases and J gave up 0 bases, with 14 bases separating them. CDR3 DNA: TGTGCCAGTAGTTCTGGACCTCGAATCTCCTACGAGCAGTACTTC. Residues: CASSSGPRISYEQYF.

The chain links TRBV7-2 to TRBJ2-7; TRBD2 agrees at 11 bases. Germline CDR1 reads SGHTA; CDR2 reads FQGNSA. The V and J ends lost 5 bases and 2 bases, in that order; junction bases with no gene match: 11. This CDR3 region has 17 residues. This CDR3 reads CASSQTTGTSGTYEQYF. CDR3 bases: TGTGCCAGCAGCCAAACCACCGGGACTAGCGGCACCTACGAGCAGTACTTC.

The table lists this clonotype with a few counts. The rearrangement uses TRBV12-3 or TRBV12-4 and TRBJ2-7; weak D call: TRBD1 (6 bases). This CDR3 has 14 amino acids. Between the trimmed V and J ends, which lost 2 bases and 5 bases, there was a span of 13 bases. CDR3 nucleotides: TGTGCCAGCAGTTTACGGAGAGGGGGAGACGAGCAGTACTTC. It codes for CASSLRRGGDEQYF.

Many counts were recorded for this clonotype. The CDR3 here is CASSLGSGGPEYEQYF. CDR3 nucleotide sequence: TGTGCCAGCAGCTTAGGTTCGGGAGGGCCTGAGTACGAGCAGTACTTC. This chain connects TRBV7-6 to TRBJ2-7; 8 nucleotides align to TRBD2. V was pared by 1 base and J by 4 bases, with 9 bases of the junction left unmatched. Germline V gene sequence: CDR1 SGHVS, CDR2 FNYEAQ. The CDR3 runs 16 residues.

This clonotype was picked up many times. V usage is TRBV29-1 and J usage is TRBJ2-6, with a weak D call TRBD1 (5 bases). The CDR3 covers 15 residues. Between the trimmed V and J ends, which lost 4 bases and 1 base, there was a span of 11 bases. Looked up from germline, CDR1 is SQVTM and CDR2 is ANQGSEA. The CDR3 nucleotides are TGCAGCGTTGTCACAGGATCGTCTGGGGCCAACGTCCTGACTTTC. Protein product: CSVVTGSSGANVLTF.

This sequence joins TRBV15 and TRBJ1-2; 11 bases line up with TRBD1. CDR3 size: 16 residues. Germline V gives CDR1 LNHNV, CDR2 YYDKDF (reference sequence). The trim removed 3 bases at V and 8 bases at J, leaving 11 bases unmatched. The CDR3 spells CATSSPRTGGGGGYTF. The DNA of the CDR3 is TGTGCCACCAGCAGCCCTCGGACAGGGGGCGGGGGGGGCTACACCTTC.

This clonotype was counted ten times or more. This chain connects TRBV29-1 to TRBJ1-1; TRBD1 might be the D (5 bases). Germline values: CDR1 SQVTM, CDR2 ANQGSEA. The CDR3 covers 14 residues. Trimming cost V 0 bases and J 4 bases, with 12 bases left between them. The CDR3 loop is CSVEDPGRATEAFF. The CDR3 region has the DNA TGCAGCGTTGAAGATCCAGGGAGGGCCACTGAAGCTTTCTTT.

In this sample, this clonotype turned up a few times. V and J are TRBV27 and TRBJ1-2; 10 bases line up with TRBD1. J was trimmed by 2 bases and V by 7 bases; bases with no gene match: 4. Germline V lookup: CDR1 MNHEY, CDR2 SMNVEV (reference sequence). The CDR3 loop spans 14 amino acids. The CDR3 reads CASKRTGGNYGYTF. CDR3 bases: TGTGCCAGCAAGCGGACAGGGGGGAACTATGGCTACACCTTC.

This chain uses TRBV12-5 with TRBJ1-5; 7 positions agree with TRBD1. The germline V gene has CDR1 LGHNT and CDR2 FRNRAP. The CDR3 is 16 amino acids. The CDR3 coding sequence is TGTGCCAGCAGTTTGCCGAGGGGGCGAGGGGACCAGCCCCAGCATTTT. Its translation is CASSLPRGRGDQPQHF.

This chain links TRBV10-2 with TRBJ2-7, with TRBD2 matching over 15 bases. CDR1 is WSHSY and CDR2 is SAAADI in the germline V gene. V trimming: 7 bases; J trimming: 7 bases; junction bases outside the gene matches: 5. This CDR3 region has 14 residues. The CDR3 nucleotides are TGCGCCAGCACGGGGACTAGCGGGGGGAAAGAGCAGTACTTC. It is translated as CASTGTSGGKEQYF.

This clonotype has more than one count but fewer than ten. As DNA, the CDR3 is TGTGCCAGCAGATGGCGCGGGGGTTCAGATACGCAGTATTTT. Amino acid sequence: CASRWRGGSDTQYF. The chain employs TRBV24-1 and TRBJ2-3; TRBD2 matches 7 bases. The length of the CDR3 is 14 residues. V gave up 11 bases and J gave up 4 bases; unmatched junction bases: 11. The V gene's germline CDR1 is KGHDR and CDR2 SFDVKD.

V is TRBV7-2 and J is TRBJ1-1; possible D gene TRBD1, 5 bases. The germline CDR1 and CDR2 sequences are SGHTA and FQGNSA. The CDR3 consists of 14 residues. With 6 bases removed from V and 7 bases from J, the gap between germline ends came to 18 bases. The CDR3 is CASSPIGGGNEAFF. The CDR3 DNA sequence: TGTGCCAGCAGTCCCATTGGGGGGGGGAATGAAGCTTTCTTT.

The chain couples TRBV25-1 to TRBJ1-2; the match to TRBD1 covers 7 bases. The CDR3 contains 14 residues. Germline values: CDR1 MGHDK, CDR2 SYGVNS. V shed 5 bases and J 3 bases; nucleotides not matched to a gene: 6. CDR3 residues: CASSISTGYYGYTF. CDR3 in DNA: TGTGCCAGCAGTATATCGACAGGGTACTATGGCTACACCTTC.

In its sample, this clonotype was seen many times. The chain recombines TRBV19 with TRBJ1-1, with 9 bases lining up with TRBD1. This CDR3 contains 17 residues. The junction had 12 bases not matched to a gene; V was cut back by 7 bases and J by 0 bases. The germline V gene encodes CDR1 LNHDA and CDR2 SQIVND (reference sequence). The CDR3 here is CASTAGQGFNMNTEAFF. In nucleotides, the CDR3 is TGTGCCAGTACCGCGGGACAGGGTTTCAACATGAACACTGAAGCTTTCTTT.

The count of this clonotype is one. The junction departs from the called germline gene at one end, perhaps through a read error. This sequence joins TRBV7-9 and TRBJ1-5; D is unclear. The CDR3 loop spans 14 amino acids. Per germline, CDR1 SEHNR and CDR2 FQNEAQ (reference sequence). CDR3 in amino acids: CASSVAGSGQPQHF. The DNA of the CDR3 is TGTGCCAGCAGCGTAGCCGGGTCCGGTCAGCCCCAGCATTTT.

This clonotype was detected many times. The chain employs TRBV24-1 and TRBJ2-5, with 8 nucleotides matching TRBD1. V was pared by 4 bases and J by 0 bases, with 12 bases of the junction left unmatched. CDR3 length: 18 residues. The germline gives CDR1 KGHDR, CDR2 SFDVKD. CDR3 nucleotides: TGTGCCACCAGTGACCGTGGGACAGGCCAAGGAGACCAAGAGACCCAGTACTTC. As protein: CATSDRGTGQGDQETQYF.

This clonotype was seen only a few times. This CDR3 is CATGSRGRGEQYF. The DNA for the CDR3 is TGTGCCACCGGATCCCGAGGCCGTGGGGAGCAGTACTTC. The chain couples TRBV27 to TRBJ2-7, with D unresolved. V was pared by 10 bases and J by 7 bases, with 20 bases between. The CDR3 runs to 13 residues. The germline gives CDR1 MNHEY, CDR2 SMNVEV (reference sequence).

This rearrangement joins TRBV24-1 to TRBJ2-3; tentatively, D is TRBD1 (6 bases). This CDR3 has 16 residues. Germline V CDR1 and CDR2: KGHDR, SFDVKD. V dropped 4 bases and J dropped 0 bases, with 13 bases sitting between them. The CDR3 nucleotides are TGTGCCACCAGTGACCCCGGGACACCGAGCACAGATACGCAGTATTTT. Protein: CATSDPGTPSTDTQYF.

The chain employs TRBV29-1 and TRBJ2-6; 11 bases agree with TRBD1. This CDR3 has 11 amino acids. CDR1 is SQVTM and CDR2 is ANQGSEA in the germline V gene. The trim removed 5 bases at V and 16 bases at J, leaving 4 bases unmatched. The CDR3 spells CSVRDRGSLTF. CDR3 sequence (DNA): TGCAGCGTTAGGGACAGGGGGTCTCTGACTTTC. Full variable domain (rest looked up from reference TRBV29-1 and TRBJ2-6): SAVISQKPSRDICQRGTSLTIQCQVDSQVTMMFWYRQQPGQSLTLIATANQGSEATYESGFVIDKFPISRPNLTFSTLTVSNMSPEDSSIYLCSVRDRGSLTFGAGSRLTVL.

For this clonotype: Compared with germline, one end of the junction differs, possibly owing to a read error. The V and J genes are TRBV9 and TRBJ1-6; 8 positions agree with TRBD1. Germline V CDR1 and CDR2: SGDLS, YYNGEE. The length of the CDR3 is 16 residues. Here the CDR3 DNA reads TGTACCAGCAGCCAAGATCGGGGACAGGCCGTTACGCCCCTCCACTTT. Translation gives CTSSQDRGQAVTPLHF.

This clonotype was found many times. The chain links TRBV4-1 to TRBJ2-7; D ambiguous. Germline V gene sequence: CDR1 MGHRA, CDR2 YSYEKL. This CDR3 is built from 18 residues. The V end was cut by 1 base, the J end by 0 bases, with 19 bases between. DNA of the CDR3: TGCGCCAGCAGCCAAGTGTCCCCACACCGCTCAAGCTCCTACGAGCAGTACTTC. This translates into CASSQVSPHRSSSYEQYF.

A note on this clonotype: One end of the junction does not line up with germline, which may come from a read error. CDR3 DNA: TGTGCCAGCAGTTACTCCGACTTCCCCTCCTACGAGCAGTACTTC. Amino acid sequence: CASSYSDFPSYEQYF. The chain has TRBV10-3 and TRBJ2-7, with D unclear. CDR3 length equals 15 residues. CDR1 and CDR2 (germline): ENHRY, SYGVKD.

This clonotype was seen once. An end of the junction does not agree with germline; a read error may underlie this. V gene TRBV10-3 combines with J gene TRBJ2-2; D perhaps matches TRBD2 (6 bases). The CDR3 is 15 amino acids. Germline lookup yields CDR1 ENHRY and CDR2 SYGVKD. CDR3 nucleotide sequence: TGTGCCATCAGTGAGCTACTTAACCGGGACTTAGAGCAGTTTTTT. As protein: CAISELLNRDLEQFF.

This clonotype was recorded many times. The V call is TRBV7-2, the J call TRBJ1-5; TRBD1 is a possible D gene (6 bases). The CDR3 runs 15 residues. Germline V CDR1 and CDR2: SGHTA, FQGNSA. Trimming took 5 bases from V and 3 from J, leaving 14 bases between them. In nucleotides, the CDR3 is TGTGCCAGCAGCCCCGAGGGGGGGAACAATCAGCCCCAGCATTTT. Its protein is CASSPEGGNNQPQHF.

The chain links TRBV20-1 to TRBJ2-2; 10 bases are a match to TRBD2. With 3 bases clipped from V and 4 bases from J, the junction kept 5 bases outside the gene matches. Germline values: CDR1 DFQATT, CDR2 SNEGSKA (reference sequence). This CDR3 comprises 15 residues. DNA of the CDR3: TGCAGTGCTAGGATATTAGCGGGGGGCACCGGGGAGCTGTTTTTT. Encoded protein: CSARILAGGTGELFF.

At least ten counts were recorded for this clonotype. CDR3: CASSPTPGGYEQYF. In DNA, the CDR3 is TGTGCCAGCAGCCCGACCCCGGGGGGATACGAGCAGTACTTC. V gene TRBV11-2 combines with J gene TRBJ2-7; 7 nucleotides match TRBD2. Looked up from germline, CDR1 is SGHAT and CDR2 is FQNNGV. V dropped 5 bases and J dropped 4; count of bases not matched to a gene: 8. The CDR3 is 14 residues long. Combining the CDR3 with reference TRBV11-2 and TRBJ2-7 gives the whole variable domain EAGVAQSPRYKIIEKRQSVAFWCNPISGHATLYWYQQILGQGPKLLIQFQNNGVVDDSQLPKDRFSAERLKGVDSTLKIQPAKLEDSAVYLCASSPTPGGYEQYFGPGTRLTVT.